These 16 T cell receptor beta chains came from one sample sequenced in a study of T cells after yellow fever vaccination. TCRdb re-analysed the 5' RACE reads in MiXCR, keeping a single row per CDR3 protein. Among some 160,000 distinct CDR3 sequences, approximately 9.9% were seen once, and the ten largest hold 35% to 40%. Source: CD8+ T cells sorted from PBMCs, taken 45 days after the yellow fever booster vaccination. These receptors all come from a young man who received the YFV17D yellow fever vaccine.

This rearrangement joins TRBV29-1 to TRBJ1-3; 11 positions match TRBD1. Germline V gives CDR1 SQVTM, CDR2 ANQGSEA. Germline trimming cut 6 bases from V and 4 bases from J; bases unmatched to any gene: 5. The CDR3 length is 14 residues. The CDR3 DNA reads TGCAGCGTCTGGACAGGGGGCTCAGGAAACACCATATATTTT. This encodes CSVWTGGSGNTIYF.

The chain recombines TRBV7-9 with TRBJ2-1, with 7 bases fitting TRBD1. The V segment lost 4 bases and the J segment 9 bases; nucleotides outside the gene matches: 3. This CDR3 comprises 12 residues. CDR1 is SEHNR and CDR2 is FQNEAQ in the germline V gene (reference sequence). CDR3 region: CASSSQGSEQFF. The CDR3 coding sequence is TGTGCCAGCAGCTCACAGGGGAGTGAGCAGTTCTTC.

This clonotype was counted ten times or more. DNA for the CDR3: TGTGCCAGCAGCCTTTTCGTACAAGAGACCCAGTACTTC. This gives the protein CASSLFVQETQYF. The rearrangement uses TRBV7-9 and TRBJ2-5; D remains unclear. Trimming shortened V by 5 bases and J by 2 bases, and 9 bases separated the two germline ends. Germline assignment: CDR1 SEHNR and CDR2 FQNEAQ (reference sequence). CDR3 length equals 13 residues.

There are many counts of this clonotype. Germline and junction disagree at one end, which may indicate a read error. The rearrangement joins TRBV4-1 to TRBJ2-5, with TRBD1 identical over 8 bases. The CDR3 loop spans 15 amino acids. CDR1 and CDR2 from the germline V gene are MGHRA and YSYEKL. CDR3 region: CASRQDRGRGKTQYF. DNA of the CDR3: TGCGCCAGCAGACAAGACAGGGGACGTGGGAAGACCCAGTACTTC.

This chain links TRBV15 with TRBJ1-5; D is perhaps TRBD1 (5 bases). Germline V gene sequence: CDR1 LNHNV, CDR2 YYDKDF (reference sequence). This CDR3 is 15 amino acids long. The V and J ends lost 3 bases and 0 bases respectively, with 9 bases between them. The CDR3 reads CATSSSGLSNQPQHF. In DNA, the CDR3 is TGTGCCACCAGCAGCTCGGGACTTAGCAATCAGCCCCAGCATTTT.

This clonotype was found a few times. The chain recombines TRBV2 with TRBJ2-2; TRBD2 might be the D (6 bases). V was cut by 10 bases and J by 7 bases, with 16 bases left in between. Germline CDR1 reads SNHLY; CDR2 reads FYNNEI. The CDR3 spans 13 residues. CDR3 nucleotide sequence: TGTGCCAAAGGGACTCCAAACGACGGGGAGCTGTTTTTT. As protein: CAKGTPNDGELFF.

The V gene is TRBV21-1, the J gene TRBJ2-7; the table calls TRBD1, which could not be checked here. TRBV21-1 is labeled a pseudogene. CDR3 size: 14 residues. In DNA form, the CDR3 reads TGTGCCACCGATACCTGGGGGGTAACCTACGAGCAGTACTTC. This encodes CATDTWGVTYEQYF.

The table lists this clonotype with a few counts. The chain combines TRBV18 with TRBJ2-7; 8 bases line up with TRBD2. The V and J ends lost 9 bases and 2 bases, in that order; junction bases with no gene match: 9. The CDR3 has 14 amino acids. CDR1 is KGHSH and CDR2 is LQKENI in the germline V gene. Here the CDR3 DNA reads TGTGCCAGTTCCAAAGCGGGAGAGACCTACGAGCAGTACTTC. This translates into CASSKAGETYEQYF.

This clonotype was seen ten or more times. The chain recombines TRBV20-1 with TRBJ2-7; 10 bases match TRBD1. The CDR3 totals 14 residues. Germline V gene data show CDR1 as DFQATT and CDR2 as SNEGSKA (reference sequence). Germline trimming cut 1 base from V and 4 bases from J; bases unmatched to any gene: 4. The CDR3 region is CSARGTGGDYEQYV. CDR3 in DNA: TGCAGTGCTAGAGGGACAGGGGGGGATTACGAGCAGTACGTC.

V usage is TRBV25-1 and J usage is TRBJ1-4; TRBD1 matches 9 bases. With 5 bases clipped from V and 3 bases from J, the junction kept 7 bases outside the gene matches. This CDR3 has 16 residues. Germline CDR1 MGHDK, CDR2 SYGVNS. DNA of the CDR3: TGTGCCAGCAGTTCCCTCAGACAGGGGGCTAATGAAAAACTGTTTTTT. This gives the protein CASSSLRQGANEKLFF.

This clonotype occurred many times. CDR3 amino acids: CASSDEGGAADTQYF. The CDR3 bases are TGTGCCAGCAGTGACGAGGGGGGGGCCGCAGATACGCAGTATTTT. The rearrangement links TRBV6-4 to TRBJ2-3; tentative D call: TRBD2 (7 bases). The CDR3 length is 15 residues. CDR1 is MRHNA and CDR2 is SNTAGT in the germline V gene. The V end was cut by 2 bases, the J end by 4 bases, with 13 bases between.

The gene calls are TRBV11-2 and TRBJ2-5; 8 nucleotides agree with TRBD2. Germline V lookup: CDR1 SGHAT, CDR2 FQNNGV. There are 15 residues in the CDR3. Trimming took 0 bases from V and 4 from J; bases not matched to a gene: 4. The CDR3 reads CASSLEAGGGETQYF. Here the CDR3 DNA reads TGTGCCAGCAGCTTAGAGGCGGGGGGCGGAGAGACCCAGTACTTC.

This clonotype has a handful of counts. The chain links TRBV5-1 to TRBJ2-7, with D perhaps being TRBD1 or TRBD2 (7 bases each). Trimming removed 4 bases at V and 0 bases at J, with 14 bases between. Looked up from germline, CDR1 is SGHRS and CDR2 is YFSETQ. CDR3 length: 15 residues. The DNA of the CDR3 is TGCGCCAGCAGCCAGCGGGACAGCCTCTCCTACGAGCAGTACTTC. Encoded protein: CASSQRDSLSYEQYF.

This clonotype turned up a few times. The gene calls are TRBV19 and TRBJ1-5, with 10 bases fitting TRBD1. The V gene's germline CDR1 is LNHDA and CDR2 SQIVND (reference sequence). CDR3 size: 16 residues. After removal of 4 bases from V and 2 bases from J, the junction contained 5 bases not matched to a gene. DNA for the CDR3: TGTGCCAGTAGTACCGAGACAGGGGGCGGCAATCAGCCCCAGCATTTT. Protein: CASSTETGGGNQPQHF. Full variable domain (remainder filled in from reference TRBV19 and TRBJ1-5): DGGITQSPKYLFRKEGQNVTLSCEQNLNHDAMYWYRQDPGQGLRLIYYSQIVNDFQKGDIAEGYSVSREKKESFPLTVTSAQKNPTAFYLCASSTETGGGNQPQHFGDGTRLSIL.

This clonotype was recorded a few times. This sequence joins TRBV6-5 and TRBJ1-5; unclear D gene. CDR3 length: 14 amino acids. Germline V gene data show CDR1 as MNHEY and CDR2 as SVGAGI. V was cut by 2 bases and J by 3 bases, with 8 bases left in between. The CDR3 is CASSYKEDNQPQHF. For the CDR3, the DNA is TGTGCCAGCAGTTACAAGGAGGACAATCAGCCCCAGCATTTT.

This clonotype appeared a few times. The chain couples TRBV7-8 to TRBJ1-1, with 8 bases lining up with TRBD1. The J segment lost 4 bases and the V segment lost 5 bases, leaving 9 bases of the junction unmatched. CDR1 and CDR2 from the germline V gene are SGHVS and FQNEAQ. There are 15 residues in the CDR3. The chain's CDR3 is CASSPQQGASTEAFF. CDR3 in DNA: TGTGCCAGCAGCCCACAGCAGGGGGCGAGCACTGAAGCTTTCTTT.